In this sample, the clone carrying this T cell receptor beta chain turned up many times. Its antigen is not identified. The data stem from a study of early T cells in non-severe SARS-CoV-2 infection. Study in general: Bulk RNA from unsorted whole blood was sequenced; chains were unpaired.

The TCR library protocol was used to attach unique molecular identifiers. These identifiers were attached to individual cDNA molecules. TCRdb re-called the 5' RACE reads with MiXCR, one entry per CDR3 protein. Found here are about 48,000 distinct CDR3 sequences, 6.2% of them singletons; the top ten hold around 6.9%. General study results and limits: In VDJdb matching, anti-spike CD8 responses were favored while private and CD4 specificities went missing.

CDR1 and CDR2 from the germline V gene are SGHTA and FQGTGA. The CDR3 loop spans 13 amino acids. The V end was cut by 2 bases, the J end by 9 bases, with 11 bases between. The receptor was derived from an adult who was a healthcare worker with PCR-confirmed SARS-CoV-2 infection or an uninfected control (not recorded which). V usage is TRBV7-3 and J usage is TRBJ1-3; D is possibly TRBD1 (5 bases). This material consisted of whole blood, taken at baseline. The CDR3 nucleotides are TGTGCCAGCAGCTTATTTCAGGGAGGCACCATATATTTT. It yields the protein CASSLFQGGTIYF. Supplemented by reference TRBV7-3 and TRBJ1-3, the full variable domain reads GAGVSQTPSNKVTEKGKYVELRCDPISGHTALYWYRQSLGQGPEFLIYFQGTGAADDSGLPNDRFFAVRPEGSVSTLKIQRTERGDSAVYLCASSLFQGGTIYFGEGSWLTVV.